This T cell receptor (beta chain) was identified in a study of T cell changes during pregnancy in multiple sclerosis. Only in-frame clones appear in the TCRdb table, and some are missing; sequencing was by immunoSEQ multiplex PCR. This table holds tens of thousands of clones, 90% to 95% found once. Germline V lookup: CDR1 SGDLS, CDR2 YYNGEE. The V end lost 4 bases, the J end lost 1 base, and 8 bases lay between the germline ends. The CDR3 loop spans 13 amino acids. V is TRBV9 and J is TRBJ2-5; D perhaps matches TRBD1 (5 bases). The TCR originated in a female donor with multiple sclerosis, enrolled in a pregnancy study. The specimen comprised peripheral blood, sampled before pregnancy. Here the CDR3 DNA reads TGTGCCAGCAGCCCTGACAGCCAAGAGACCCAGTACTTC. Amino acids: CASSPDSQETQYF.